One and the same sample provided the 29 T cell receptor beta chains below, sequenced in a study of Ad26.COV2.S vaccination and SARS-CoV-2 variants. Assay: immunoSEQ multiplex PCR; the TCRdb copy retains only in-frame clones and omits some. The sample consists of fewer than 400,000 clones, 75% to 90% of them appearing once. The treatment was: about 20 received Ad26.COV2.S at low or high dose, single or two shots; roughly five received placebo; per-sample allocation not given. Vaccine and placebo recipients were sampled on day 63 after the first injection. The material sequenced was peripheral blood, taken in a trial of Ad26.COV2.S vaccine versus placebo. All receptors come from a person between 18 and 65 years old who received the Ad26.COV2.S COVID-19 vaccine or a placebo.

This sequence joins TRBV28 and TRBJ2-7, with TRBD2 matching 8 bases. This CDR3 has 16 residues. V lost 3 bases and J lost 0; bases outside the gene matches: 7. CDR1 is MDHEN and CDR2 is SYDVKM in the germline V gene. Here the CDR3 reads CASSFALAGLSYEQYF. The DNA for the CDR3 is TGTGCCAGCAGTTTCGCCCTAGCGGGTCTCTCCTACGAGCAGTACTTC.

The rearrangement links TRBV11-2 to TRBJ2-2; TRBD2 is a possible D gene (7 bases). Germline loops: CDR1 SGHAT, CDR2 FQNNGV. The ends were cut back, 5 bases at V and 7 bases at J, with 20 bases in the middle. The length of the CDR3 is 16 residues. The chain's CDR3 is CASSPSAGAYGGELFF. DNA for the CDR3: TGTGCCAGCAGCCCCAGTGCGGGGGCTTATGGCGGGGAGCTGTTTTTT.

The CDR3 DNA reads as TGCAGCGTTCGGGACAGAACTAATGAAAAACTGTTTTTT. This translates into CSVRDRTNEKLFF. The chain links TRBV29-1 to TRBJ1-4; 7 bases are a match to TRBD1. Germline CDR1 reads SQVTM; CDR2 reads ANQGSEA. The CDR3 loop spans 13 amino acids. J was trimmed by 1 base and V by 5 bases; bases with no gene match: 1.

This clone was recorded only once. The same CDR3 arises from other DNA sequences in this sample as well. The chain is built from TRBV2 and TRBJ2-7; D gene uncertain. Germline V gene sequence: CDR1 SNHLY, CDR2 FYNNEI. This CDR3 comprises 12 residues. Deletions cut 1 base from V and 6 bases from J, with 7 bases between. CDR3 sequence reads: CASSEGVGEQYF. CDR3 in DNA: TGTGCCAGCAGTGAAGGAGTTGGCGAGCAGTACTTC.

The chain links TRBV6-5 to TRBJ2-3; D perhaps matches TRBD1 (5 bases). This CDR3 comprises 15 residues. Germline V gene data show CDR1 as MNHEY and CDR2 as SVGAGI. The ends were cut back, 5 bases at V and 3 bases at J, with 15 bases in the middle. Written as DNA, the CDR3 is TGTGCCAGCAGTCAACAGGCCCGCAGAACAGATACGCAGTATTTT. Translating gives CASSQQARRTDTQYF.

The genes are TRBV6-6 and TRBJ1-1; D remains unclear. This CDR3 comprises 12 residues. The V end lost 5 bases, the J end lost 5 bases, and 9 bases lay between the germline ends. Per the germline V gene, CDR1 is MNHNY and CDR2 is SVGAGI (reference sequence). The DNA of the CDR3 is TGTGCCAGCAGTCCAGGCGGGACTGAAGCTTTCTTT. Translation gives CASSPGGTEAFF.

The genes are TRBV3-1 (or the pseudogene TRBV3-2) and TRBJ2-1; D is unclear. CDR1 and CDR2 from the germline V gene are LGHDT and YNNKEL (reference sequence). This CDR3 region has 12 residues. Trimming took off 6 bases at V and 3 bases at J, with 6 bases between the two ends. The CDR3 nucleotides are TGTGCCAGCAGGGATATCTACAATGAGCAGTTCTTC. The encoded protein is CASRDIYNEQFF.

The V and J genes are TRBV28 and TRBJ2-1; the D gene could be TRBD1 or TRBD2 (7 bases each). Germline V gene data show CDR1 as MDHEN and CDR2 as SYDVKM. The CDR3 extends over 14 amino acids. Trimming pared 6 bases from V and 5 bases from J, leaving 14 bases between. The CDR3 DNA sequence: TGTGCCAGCAGCTCAGGGGGGGCGAACAATGAGCAGTTCTTC. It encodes CASSSGGANNEQFF.

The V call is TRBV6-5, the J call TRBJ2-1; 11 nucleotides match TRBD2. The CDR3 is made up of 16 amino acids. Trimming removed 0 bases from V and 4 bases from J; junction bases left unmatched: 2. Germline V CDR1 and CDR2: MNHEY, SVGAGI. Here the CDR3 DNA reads TGTGCCAGCAGTTACTCGGGGACTAGCGGATACAATGAGCAGTTCTTC. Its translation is CASSYSGTSGYNEQFF.

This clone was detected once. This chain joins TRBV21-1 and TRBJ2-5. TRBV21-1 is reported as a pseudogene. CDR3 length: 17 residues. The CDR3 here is CASSPDRVNRYQETQYF. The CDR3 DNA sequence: TGTGCCAGCAGCCCTGACCGAGTCAATAGGTACCAAGAGACCCAGTACTTC.

The CDR3 DNA reads TGTGCCAGCATGCCAGGGACAAGCACTGAAGCTTTCTTT. Translating gives CASMPGTSTEAFF. The chain uses TRBV3-1 (or the pseudogene TRBV3-2) and TRBJ1-1, with a tentative D call TRBD1 (6 bases). Germline V gives CDR1 LGHDT, CDR2 YNNKEL (reference sequence). Trimming left V 7 bases short and J 4 bases short, with 13 bases between. The CDR3 consists of 13 residues.

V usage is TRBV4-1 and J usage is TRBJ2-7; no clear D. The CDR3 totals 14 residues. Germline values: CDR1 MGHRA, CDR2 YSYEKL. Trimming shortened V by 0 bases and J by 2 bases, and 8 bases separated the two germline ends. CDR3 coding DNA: TGCGCCAGCAGCCAAGAGGCGCAGACCTACGAGCAGTACTTC. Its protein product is CASSQEAQTYEQYF.

Written as DNA, the CDR3 is TGTGCCAGCAAGATGGGACGCGGGTCCTACGAGCAGTACTTC. Translating gives CASKMGRGSYEQYF. The chain recombines TRBV5-5 with TRBJ2-7; D is possibly TRBD1 or TRBD2 (5 bases each). The CDR3 is 14 residues long. V was clipped by 6 bases and J by 1 base, with 14 bases between them. Germline V gene lookup returns CDR1 SGHKS and CDR2 YYEKEE (reference sequence).

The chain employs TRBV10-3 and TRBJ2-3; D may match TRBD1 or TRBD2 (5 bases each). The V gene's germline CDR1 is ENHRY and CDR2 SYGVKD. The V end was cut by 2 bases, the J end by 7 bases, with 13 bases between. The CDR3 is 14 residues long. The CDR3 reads CAISEEGPRNTQYF. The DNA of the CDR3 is TGTGCCATCAGTGAGGAGGGGCCAAGAAATACGCAGTATTTT.

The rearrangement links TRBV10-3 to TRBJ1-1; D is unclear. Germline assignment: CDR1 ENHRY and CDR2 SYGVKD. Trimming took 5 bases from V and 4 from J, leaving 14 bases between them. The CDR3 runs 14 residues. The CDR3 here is CAISSPQYGTEAFF. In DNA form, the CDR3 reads TGTGCCATCAGTTCGCCACAGTACGGCACTGAAGCTTTCTTT.

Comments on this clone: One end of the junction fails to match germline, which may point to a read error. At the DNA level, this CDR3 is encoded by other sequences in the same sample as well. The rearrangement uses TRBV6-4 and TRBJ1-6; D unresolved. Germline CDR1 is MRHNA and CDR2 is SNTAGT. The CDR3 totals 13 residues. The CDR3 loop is CASSDSDNSPLHF. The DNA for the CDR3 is TGTGCCAGCAGTGACTCCGATAATTCACCCCTCCACTTT.

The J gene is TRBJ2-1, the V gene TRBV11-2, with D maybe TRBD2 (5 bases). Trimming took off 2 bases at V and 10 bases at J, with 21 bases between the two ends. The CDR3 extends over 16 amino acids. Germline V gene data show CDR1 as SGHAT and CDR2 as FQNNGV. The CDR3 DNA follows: TGTGCCAGCAGCTTAACGGCTACGAGGGCGGCACTAGAGCAGTTCTTC. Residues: CASSLTATRAALEQFF.

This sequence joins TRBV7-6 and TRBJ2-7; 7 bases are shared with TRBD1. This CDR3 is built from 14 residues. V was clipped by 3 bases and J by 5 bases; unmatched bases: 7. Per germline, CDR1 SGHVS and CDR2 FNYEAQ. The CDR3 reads CASSLTGNAHEQYF. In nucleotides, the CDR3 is TGTGCCAGCAGCTTGACAGGGAATGCACACGAGCAGTACTTC.

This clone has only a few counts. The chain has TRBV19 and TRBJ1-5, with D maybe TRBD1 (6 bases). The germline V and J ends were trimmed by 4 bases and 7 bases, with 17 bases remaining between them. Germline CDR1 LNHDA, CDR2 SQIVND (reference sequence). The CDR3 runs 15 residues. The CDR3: CASSTAGGLGQPQHF. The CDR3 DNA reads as TGTGCCAGTAGTACCGCGGGGGGCCTTGGGCAGCCCCAGCATTTT.

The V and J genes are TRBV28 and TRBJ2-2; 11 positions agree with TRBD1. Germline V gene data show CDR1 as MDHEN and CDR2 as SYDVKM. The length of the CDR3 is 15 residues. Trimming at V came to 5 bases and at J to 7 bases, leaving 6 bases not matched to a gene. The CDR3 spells CASSPLGQGGGELFF. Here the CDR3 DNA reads TGTGCCAGCAGTCCCTTGGGACAGGGGGGCGGGGAGCTGTTTTTT.

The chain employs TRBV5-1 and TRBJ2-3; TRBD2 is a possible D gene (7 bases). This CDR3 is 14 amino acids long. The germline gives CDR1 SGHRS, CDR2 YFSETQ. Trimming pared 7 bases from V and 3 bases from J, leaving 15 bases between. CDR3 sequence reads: CASGEGVETDTQYF. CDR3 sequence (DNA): TGCGCCAGCGGGGAGGGGGTAGAGACAGATACGCAGTATTTT.

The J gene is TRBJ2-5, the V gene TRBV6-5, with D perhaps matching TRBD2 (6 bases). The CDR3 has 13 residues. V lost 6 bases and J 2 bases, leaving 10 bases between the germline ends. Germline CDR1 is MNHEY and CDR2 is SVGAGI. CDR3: CASRILAQETQYF. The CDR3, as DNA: TGTGCCAGCAGAATCCTAGCGCAAGAGACCCAGTACTTC.

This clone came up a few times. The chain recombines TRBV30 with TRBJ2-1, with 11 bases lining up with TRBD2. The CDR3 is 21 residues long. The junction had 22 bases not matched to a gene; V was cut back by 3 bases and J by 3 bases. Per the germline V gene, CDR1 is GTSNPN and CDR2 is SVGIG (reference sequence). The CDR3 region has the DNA TGTGCCTGGAGCGATTTTTCTAGCGGGAGGCTTCATCGAACAAACTACAATGAGCAGTTCTTC. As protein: CAWSDFSSGRLHRTNYNEQFF.

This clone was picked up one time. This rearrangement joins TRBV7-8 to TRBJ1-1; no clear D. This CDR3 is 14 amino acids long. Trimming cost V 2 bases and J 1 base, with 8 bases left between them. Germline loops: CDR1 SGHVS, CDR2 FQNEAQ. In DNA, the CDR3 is TGTGCCAGCAGCTTACGACACAAGAACACTGAAGCTTTCTTT. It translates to CASSLRHKNTEAFF.

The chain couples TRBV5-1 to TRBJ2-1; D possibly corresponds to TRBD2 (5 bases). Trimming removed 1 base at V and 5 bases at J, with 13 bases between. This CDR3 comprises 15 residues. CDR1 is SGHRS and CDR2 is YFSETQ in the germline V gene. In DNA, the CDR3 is TGCGCCAGCAGCTTGCTCAGCGGTAAGAACAATGAGCAGTTCTTC. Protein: CASSLLSGKNNEQFF.

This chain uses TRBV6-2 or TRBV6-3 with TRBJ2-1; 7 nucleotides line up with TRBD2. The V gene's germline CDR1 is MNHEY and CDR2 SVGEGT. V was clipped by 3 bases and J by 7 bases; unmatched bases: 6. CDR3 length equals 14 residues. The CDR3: CASSYEVSGNEQFF. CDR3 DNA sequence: TGTGCCAGCAGTTATGAGGTTAGCGGGAATGAGCAGTTCTTC.

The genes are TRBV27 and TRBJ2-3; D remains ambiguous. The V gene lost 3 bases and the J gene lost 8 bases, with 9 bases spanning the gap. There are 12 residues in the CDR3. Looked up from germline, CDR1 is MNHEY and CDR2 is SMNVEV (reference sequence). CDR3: CASSFPAGTQYF. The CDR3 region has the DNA TGTGCCAGCAGTTTCCCAGCCGGTACGCAGTATTTT.

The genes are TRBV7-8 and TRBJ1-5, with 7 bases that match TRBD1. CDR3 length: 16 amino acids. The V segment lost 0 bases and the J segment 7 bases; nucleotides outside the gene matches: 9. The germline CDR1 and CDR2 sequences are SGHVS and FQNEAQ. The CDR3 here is CASSLAGQLAGQPQHF. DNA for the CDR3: TGTGCCAGCAGCTTAGCGGGACAGCTGGCGGGACAGCCCCAGCATTTT. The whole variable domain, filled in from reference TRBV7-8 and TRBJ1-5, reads GAGVSQSPRYKVAKRGQDVALRCDPISGHVSLFWYQQALGQGPEFLTYFQNEAQLDKSGLPSDRFFAERPEGSVSTLKIQRTQQEDSAVYLCASSLAGQLAGQPQHFGDGTRLSIL.

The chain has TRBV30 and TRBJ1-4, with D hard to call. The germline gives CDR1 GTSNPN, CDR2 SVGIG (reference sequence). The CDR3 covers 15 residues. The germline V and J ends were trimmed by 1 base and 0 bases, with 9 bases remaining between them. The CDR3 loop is CAWSEGEATNEKLFF. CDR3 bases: TGTGCCTGGAGTGAGGGCGAGGCAACTAATGAAAAACTGTTTTTT.